Listed below are T cell receptor beta chains from one sample, sequenced in a study of CD8 T cells in Susac syndrome. TCRdb ran MiXCR on the immunoSEQ multiplex PCR reads and lists one entry per CDR3 protein. This sample has approximately 160,000 distinct CDR3 sequences, with roughly 92% found just once. The sequenced material came from CD4+ T cells from PBMCs. The origin of the receptors is a human donor with multiple sclerosis. Both conserved end residues are part of each CDR3. D genes are given only for firm matches. Some rows have no size entry. The others give once, few or many, or a class for an expanded clone.

V	D	size	J	DNA	CDR3
TRBV28	TRBD2	-	TRBJ2-3	TGTGCCAGCAGTTTATTCCTTAGCGGGGAACGTACGCAGTATTTT	CASSLFLSGERTQYF
TRBV30	-	-	TRBJ2-1	TGTGCCTGGAGTGCAACAGGCTACTACAATGAGCAGTTCTTC	CAWSATGYYNEQFF
TRBV30	-	-	TRBJ2-7	TGTGCCTGGAGCGGAAGCGTTGGGGTCCGCGAGCAGTACTTC	CAWSGSVGVREQYF
TRBV6-6	-	-	TRBJ2-7	TGTGCCAGCACCATAGGAGGGGAGCAGTACTTC	CASTIGGEQYF
TRBV6-1	TRBD1	-	TRBJ2-7	TGTGCCAGCACCCATGACAGGGAGTACGAGCAGTACTTC	CASTHDREYEQYF
TRBV7-6	TRBD2	-	TRBJ2-1	TGTGCCAGCAGCCCAACTAGGACTAGCGGGGGGGCCGGGGAGCAGTTCTTC	CASSPTRTSGGAGEQFF
TRBV19	-	-	TRBJ2-1	TGTGCCAGTAGTATCGGACAGCTCTCCTACAATGAGCAGTTCTTC	CASSIGQLSYNEQFF
TRBV5-1	TRBD2	-	TRBJ2-3	TGCGCCAGCAGCTTTAGCGGGAGAGGCCCAGATACGCAGTATTTT	CASSFSGRGPDTQYF
TRBV2	TRBD1	-	TRBJ1-2	TGTGCCAGCAGTTCTGACAGGGGGGATGGCTACACCTTC	CASSSDRGDGYTF
TRBV6-2/TRBV6-3	TRBD1	-	TRBJ1-2	TGTGCCAGCAGTACACCCCGGACAGGAAAAAGCTATGGCTACACCTTC	CASSTPRTGKSYGYTF
TRBV7-6	-	-	TRBJ2-7	TGTGCCAGCAGCTTACAGGTCACTTATGACGCAGGCGAGCAGTACTTC	CASSLQVTYDAGEQYF
TRBV7-2	TRBD2	-	TRBJ2-1	TGTGCCAGCAGCCAGACTAGCGACTACAATGAGCAGTTCTTC	CASSQTSDYNEQFF
TRBV12-3/TRBV12-4	-	-	TRBJ2-1	TGTGCCAGCAGTTCTCTAACGGGTTCCTACAATGAGCAGTTCTTC	CASSSLTGSYNEQFF
TRBV7-2	TRBD1	few	TRBJ1-2	TGTGCCAGCAGCTTAGCCGGACAGGGAAACTATGGCTACACCTTC	CASSLAGQGNYGYTF
TRBV3-1	TRBD2	-	TRBJ2-3	TGTGCCAGCAGCCAAGCGGTAGTAGCGGGTACATCCACAGATACGCAGTATTTT	CASSQAVVAGTSTDTQYF
TRBV6-1	TRBD2	-	TRBJ2-2	TGTGCCAGCAGTCCCCGACTAGCAGATAAAGCCGGGGAGCTGTTTTTT	CASSPRLADKAGELFF
TRBV3-1	-	few	TRBJ1-4	TGTGCCAGCAGCCCCCTCCGGGGGGGACTGTTTTTT	CASSPLRGGLFF
TRBV20-1	-	-	TRBJ1-1	TGCAGTGCTAGACGGGGGGTGAACACTGAAGCTTTCTTT	CSARRGVNTEAFF
TRBV6-1	-	-	TRBJ1-5	TGTGCCAGCAGCACCTCCGGAGGGGGGGGTTGGAATCAGCCCCAGCATTTT	CASSTSGGGGWNQPQHF
TRBV28	-	once	TRBJ1-2	TGTGCCAGCAGTTTTGATCAAGGGCGGGGCTACACCTTC	CASSFDQGRGYTF
TRBV7-2	-	-	TRBJ2-7	TGTGCCAGCAGCCCGGGATCGGTGTCCTACGAGCAGTACTTC	CASSPGSVSYEQYF
TRBV21-1	-	-	TRBJ2-3	TGTGCCAGCAACCCAGCGACGCCCCCGAAGGCAGATACGCAGTATTTT	CASNPATPPKADTQYF
TRBV30	TRBD1	-	TRBJ1-3	TGTGCCTGGAGGACCACAGGGGGTGAAAACACCATATATTTT	CAWRTTGGENTIYF
TRBV28	TRBD1	-	TRBJ2-7	TGTGCCAGCAGTCCAGGGACAGGGGAGTCCGAGCAGTACTTC	CASSPGTGESEQYF
TRBV10-3	-	-	TRBJ1-1	TGTGCCATCAAAAGCTTGATGAACACTGAAGCTTTCTTT	CAIKSLMNTEAFF
TRBV18	-	-	TRBJ1-3	TGTGCCAGCTCACCATCGGACCCCTTAGGAAACACCATATATTTT	CASSPSDPLGNTIYF
TRBV6-6	-	few	TRBJ2-7	TGTGCCAGCAGTAGCGACTACGAGCAGTACTTC	CASSSDYEQYF
TRBV15	-	-	TRBJ1-1	TGTGCCACCAGCGAAACTAATAGCTTCCGGGATACTGAAGCTTTCTTT	CATSETNSFRDTEAFF
TRBV6-1	TRBD2	-	TRBJ2-2	TGTGCCAGCAGTCCCATTGGACTAGCGGGCTACACCGGGGAGCTGTTTTTT	CASSPIGLAGYTGELFF
TRBV5-1	-	-	TRBJ2-3	TGCGCCAGCAGCACGGGAGTCAGGGTGGTCACAGATACGCAGTATTTT	CASSTGVRVVTDTQYF
TRBV7-3	TRBD1	-	TRBJ2-1	TGTGCCAGCAGCCCCAGGACAGGGGAGATGAATGAGCAGTTCTTC	CASSPRTGEMNEQFF
TRBV9	-	once	TRBJ1-2	TGTGCCAGCAGCGTAGCTACCAGGCGGGACTATGGCTACACCTTC	CASSVATRRDYGYTF
TRBV29-1	TRBD2	-	TRBJ2-5	TGCAGCGTTGTAGAGGCGGGGGGGCCCCAAGAGACCCAGTACTTC	CSVVEAGGPQETQYF
TRBV20-1	-	-	TRBJ1-2	TGCAGTGCTAATAGGGGTCTCAACTATGGCTACACCTTC	CSANRGLNYGYTF
TRBV30	TRBD1	-	TRBJ1-1	TGTGCCTGGAGCGACAGGGGGTACACTGAAGCTTTCTTT	CAWSDRGYTEAFF
TRBV7-8	-	-	TRBJ2-3	TGTGCCAGCAGCTTACGTAATTTGGGGTACACAGATACGCAGTATTTT	CASSLRNLGYTDTQYF
TRBV5-1	TRBD1	-	TRBJ2-7	TGCGCCAGCAGCTTGGGTGGGACAGGTGTCCACGAGCAGTACTTC	CASSLGGTGVHEQYF
TRBV2	-	once	TRBJ2-3	TGCGCCAGCAGAGGGGGAACCTCTAGCACAGATACGCAGTATTTT	CASRGGTSSTDTQYF
TRBV30	-	-	TRBJ1-5	TGTGCCTGGAGTGACCGGACTGGGCTGCCCCAGCATTTT	CAWSDRTGLPQHF
TRBV28	-	-	TRBJ1-3	TGTGCCAGCAGTTTCTCACGCGGCGTTGGAAACACCATATATTTT	CASSFSRGVGNTIYF
TRBV20-1	TRBD2	-	TRBJ2-2	TGCAGTGCTAGAGATGCGGCTAGCGGGATGGCGAACACCGGGGAGCTGTTTTTT	CSARDAASGMANTGELFF